These 22 T cell receptor beta chains share one sample of origin, sequenced in a study of blood T cell repertoires in COVID-19. Assay used: immunoSEQ multiplex PCR; TCRdb lists only in-frame clones, some missing. The repertoire has fewer than 200,000 clones, more than 80% of them found once; the top ten carry more than 10%. The specimen was peripheral blood. The receptors derive from a woman of 80 years or more with COVID-19, enrolled during active disease.

V gene TRBV9 combines with J gene TRBJ2-1; the match to TRBD2 covers 16 bases. V gave up 3 bases and J gave up 4 bases; unmatched junction bases: 7. This CDR3 is 18 amino acids long. Per germline, CDR1 SGDLS and CDR2 YYNGEE. The chain's CDR3 is CASSATGTSGRVYNEQFF. The DNA for the CDR3 is TGTGCCAGCAGCGCTACCGGGACTAGCGGGAGGGTTTACAATGAGCAGTTCTTC. The full variable domain, in which reference TRBV9 and TRBJ2-1 provide the parts outside the CDR3, is DSGVTQTPKHLITATGQRVTLRCSPRSGDLSVYWYQQSLDQGLQFLIQYYNGEERAKGNILERFSAQQFPDLHSELNLSSLELGDSALYFCASSATGTSGRVYNEQFFGPGTRLTVL.

This sequence joins TRBV6-5 and TRBJ2-1; TRBD2 matches at 13 bases. V lost 8 bases to trimming and J lost 7 bases; unmatched junction nucleotides: 8. This CDR3 is built from 15 residues. The germline V gene encodes CDR1 MNHEY and CDR2 SVGAGI. The CDR3 nucleotides read TGTGCCAGCGGCTCGACTAGCGGGAGGATAAATGAGCAGTTCTTC. It translates to CASGSTSGRINEQFF.

The J gene is TRBJ1-5, the V gene TRBV5-5, with D maybe TRBD1 (6 bases). Germline V gives CDR1 SGHKS, CDR2 YYEKEE (reference sequence). Trimming shortened V by 3 bases and J by 7 bases, and 11 bases separated the two germline ends. The CDR3 consists of 13 residues. CDR3 in amino acids: CASSYRVGQPQHF. The CDR3 bases are TGTGCCAGCAGCTACAGGGTGGGCCAGCCCCAGCATTTT.

The genes are TRBV4-3 and TRBJ1-6; D remains ambiguous. The CDR3 covers 14 residues. Trimming took off 1 base at V and 6 bases at J, with 7 bases between the two ends. The germline V gene has CDR1 LGHNA and CDR2 YSLEER. As DNA, the CDR3 is TGCGCCAGCAGCCAAGCGTCAGTTAATTCACCCCTCCACTTT. Its translation is CASSQASVNSPLHF.

The gene calls are TRBV5-4 and TRBJ2-2; 9 bases align to TRBD1. This CDR3 is built from 16 residues. Looked up from germline, CDR1 is SGHNT and CDR2 is YYREEE (reference sequence). Germline trimming cut 4 bases from V and 4 bases from J; bases unmatched to any gene: 8. Written as DNA, the CDR3 is TGTGCCAGCAGCGCACAGGGGGCGCGGAGCACCGGGGAGCTGTTTTTT. Translated: CASSAQGARSTGELFF. Complete variable domain (other parts from reference TRBV5-4 and TRBJ2-2): ETGVTQSPTHLIKTRGQQVTLRCSSQSGHNTVSWYQQALGQGPQFIFQYYREEENGRGNFPPRFSGLQFPNYSSELNVNALELDDSALYLCASSAQGARSTGELFFGEGSRLTVL.

This chain connects TRBV2 to TRBJ1-1, with TRBD1 matching 7 bases. V dropped 6 bases and J dropped 2; count of bases not matched to a gene: 9. Germline CDR1 reads SNHLY; CDR2 reads FYNNEI. CDR3 length: 15 amino acids. The CDR3 region has the DNA TGTGCCAGCAGATCCCCTGACAGGGCTAACACTGAAGCTTTCTTT. This translates into CASRSPDRANTEAFF. The full variable domain, completed using reference TRBV2 and TRBJ1-1, is EPEVTQTPSHQVTQMGQEVILRCVPISNHLYFYWYRQILGQKVEFLVSFYNNEISEKSEIFDDQFSVERPDGSNFTLKIRSTKLEDSAMYFCASRSPDRANTEAFFGQGTRLTVV.

This chain links TRBV5-1 with TRBJ1-4; perhaps TRBD1 as D (5 bases). The V and J ends lost 4 bases and 8 bases respectively, with 18 bases between them. This CDR3 contains 15 residues. CDR1 and CDR2 (germline): SGHRS, YFSETQ. This CDR3 is CASSGGTVINEKLFF. CDR3 nucleotide sequence: TGCGCCAGCAGCGGGGGGACCGTCATAAACGAAAAACTGTTTTTT.

This clone has only one observation. The chain joins TRBV11-2 to TRBJ1-1; 7 nucleotides match TRBD1. Unmatched junction bases numbered 6, after V lost 1 base and J lost 1 base. The CDR3 has 16 residues. Looked up from germline, CDR1 is SGHAT and CDR2 is FQNNGV. The CDR3 sequence is CASSLGRGWGNTEAFF. CDR3 DNA: TGTGCCAGCAGCTTAGGCAGGGGGTGGGGGAACACTGAAGCTTTCTTT.

This chain links TRBV4-1 with TRBJ1-6; D ambiguous. CDR3 length: 15 residues. Germline CDR1 and CDR2: MGHRA and YSYEKL. Trimming shortened V by 2 bases and J by 0 bases, and 5 bases separated the two germline ends. CDR3 in DNA: TGCGCCAGCAGCCAAACTAACTCCTATAATTCACCCCTCCACTTT. It is translated as CASSQTNSYNSPLHF.

V is TRBV28 and J is TRBJ2-2, with D possibly TRBD2 on 5 matching bases. Looked up from germline, CDR1 is MDHEN and CDR2 is SYDVKM. V lost 5 bases, J lost 3 bases, and 7 bases lay in between. CDR3 length equals 13 residues. The CDR3 sequence: CASSKGDTGELFF. CDR3 DNA sequence: TGTGCCAGCAGTAAGGGAGACACCGGGGAGCTGTTTTTT.

This chain connects TRBV4-2 to TRBJ2-2, with 11 bases identical to TRBD2. Germline V CDR1 and CDR2: LGHNA, YNFKEQ. V lost 0 bases to trimming and J lost 4 bases; unmatched junction nucleotides: 1. The CDR3 consists of 16 residues. The CDR3 is CASSQDLAGGTGELFF. In DNA form, the CDR3 reads TGTGCCAGCAGCCAAGATCTAGCGGGGGGCACCGGGGAGCTGTTTTTT.

The chain employs TRBV19 and TRBJ2-5, with TRBD1 matching 9 bases. This CDR3 is 16 amino acids long. The germline V gene has CDR1 LNHDA and CDR2 SQIVND (reference sequence). J gave up 5 bases and V 4 bases, and 11 bases lay outside the gene matches. The CDR3 DNA reads as TGTGCCAGTAGTACTACAGGGGGCGGATCATTGGAGACCCAGTACTTC. Protein sequence: CASSTTGGGSLETQYF.

The chain has TRBV19 and TRBJ2-1; 13 positions match TRBD2. The length of the CDR3 is 17 residues. V shed 6 bases, J shed 8 bases, and the junction held 13 bases outside the gene matches. CDR1 is LNHDA, CDR2 SQIVND, per germline (reference sequence). DNA of the CDR3: TGTGCCAGTAGGCCGACCTCGGGACTAGCGGGGTACTATGAGCAGTTCTTC. Amino acids: CASRPTSGLAGYYEQFF.

The chain combines TRBV6-5 with TRBJ1-2; D possibly corresponds to TRBD1 (5 bases). Germline lookup yields CDR1 MNHEY and CDR2 SVGAGI. V lost 0 bases, J lost 3 bases, and 11 bases lay in between. The CDR3 sequence is 15 residues long. The CDR3 bases are TGTGCCAGCAGTTACTCGATGACAGTCCACTATGGCTACACCTTC. Translating gives CASSYSMTVHYGYTF.

The rearrangement uses TRBV24-1 and TRBJ2-7; 9 bases map to TRBD1. Germline CDR1 KGHDR, CDR2 SFDVKD. The CDR3 loop spans 15 amino acids. V gave up 2 bases and J gave up 4 bases; unmatched junction bases: 5. Here the CDR3 DNA reads TGTGCCACCAGTGATTCAGGGACAGGGAAATACGAGCAGTACTTC. Protein product: CATSDSGTGKYEQYF.

The chain combines TRBV28 with TRBJ1-5; D not resolved. This CDR3 has 15 residues. The ends were cut back, 7 bases at V and 3 bases at J, with 16 bases in the middle. Germline-derived CDR1 and CDR2 are MDHEN and SYDVKM. CDR3 DNA: TGTGCCAGCATCCCCCGGGGAGGGAACAATCAGCCCCAGCATTTT. Its translation is CASIPRGGNNQPQHF.

This sequence joins TRBV5-4 and TRBJ2-4, with a possible D match to TRBD1 (6 bases). Germline V gene data show CDR1 as SGHNT and CDR2 as YYREEE (reference sequence). This CDR3 contains 14 residues. Trimming pared 0 bases from V and 7 bases from J, leaving 11 bases between. The CDR3 region has the DNA TGTGCCAGCAGCTTGGGGGGGCGCGATAACATTCAGTACTTC. Protein sequence: CASSLGGRDNIQYF.

This rearrangement joins TRBV19 to TRBJ2-2, with D hard to call. The V gene lost 4 bases and the J gene lost 1 base, with 10 bases spanning the gap. The CDR3 has 15 amino acids. Germline assignment: CDR1 LNHDA and CDR2 SQIVND (reference sequence). The CDR3 nucleotides are TGTGCCAGTAGTAGCCGACACCGGAACACCGGGGAGCTGTTTTTT. This codes for CASSSRHRNTGELFF.

The gene calls are TRBV7-8 and TRBJ1-3, with D possibly being TRBD1 (5 bases). This CDR3 region has 15 residues. Germline V gene lookup returns CDR1 SGHVS and CDR2 FQNEAQ. V lost 3 bases and J lost 0, with 9 bases in between. The DNA for the CDR3 is TGTGCCAGCAGCTTCAGGGTAACCTCTGGAAACACCATATATTTT. Protein: CASSFRVTSGNTIYF.

The chain recombines TRBV5-1 with TRBJ2-7, with D possibly matching TRBD2 (5 bases). CDR3 size: 16 residues. The germline CDR1 and CDR2 sequences are SGHRS and YFSETQ. The V end lost 5 bases, the J end lost 4 bases, and 22 bases lay between the germline ends. This CDR3 is CASSLSPAESAYEQYF. The CDR3 DNA sequence: TGCGCCAGCAGTCTCTCCCCAGCGGAAAGTGCGTACGAGCAGTACTTC. Variable domain in full (rest from reference TRBV5-1 and TRBJ2-7): KAGVTQTPRYLIKTRGQQVTLSCSPISGHRSVSWYQQTPGQGLQFLFEYFSETQRNKGNFPGRFSGRQFSNSRSEMNVSTLELGDSALYLCASSLSPAESAYEQYFGPGTRLTVT.

The J gene is TRBJ2-7, the V gene TRBV3-1 (or the pseudogene TRBV3-2); 8 bases are shared with TRBD2. This CDR3 is built from 16 residues. The trim removed 1 base at V and 2 bases at J, leaving 7 bases unmatched. Germline V gives CDR1 LGHDT, CDR2 YNNKEL (reference sequence). This CDR3 is CASSQGPSGSTYEQYF. CDR3 in DNA: TGTGCCAGCAGCCAAGGTCCTAGCGGGTCGACCTACGAGCAGTACTTC.

V usage is TRBV29-1 and J usage is TRBJ1-5, with D possibly TRBD1 on 5 matching bases. CDR3 length: 14 amino acids. The V gene's germline CDR1 is SQVTM and CDR2 ANQGSEA. V was shortened by 4 bases and J by 3 bases, with 13 bases between the two germline ends. The CDR3 loop reads CSVAERGVNQPQHF. Here the CDR3 DNA reads TGCAGCGTTGCCGAAAGGGGTGTCAATCAGCCCCAGCATTTT.